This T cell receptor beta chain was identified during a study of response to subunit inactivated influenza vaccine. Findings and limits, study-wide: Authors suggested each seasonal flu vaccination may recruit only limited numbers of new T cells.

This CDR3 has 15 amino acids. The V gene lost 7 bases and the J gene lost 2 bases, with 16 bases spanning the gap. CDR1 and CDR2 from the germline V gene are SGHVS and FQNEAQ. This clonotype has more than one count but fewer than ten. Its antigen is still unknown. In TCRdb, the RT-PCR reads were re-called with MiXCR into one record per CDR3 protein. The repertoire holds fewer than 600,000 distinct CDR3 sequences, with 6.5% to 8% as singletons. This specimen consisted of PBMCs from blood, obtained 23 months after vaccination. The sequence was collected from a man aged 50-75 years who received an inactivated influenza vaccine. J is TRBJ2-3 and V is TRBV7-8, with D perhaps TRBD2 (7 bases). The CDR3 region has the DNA TGTGCCAGCAAACCGGGGGGCCTGCCCACAGATACGCAGTATTTT. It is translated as CASKPGGLPTDTQYF.